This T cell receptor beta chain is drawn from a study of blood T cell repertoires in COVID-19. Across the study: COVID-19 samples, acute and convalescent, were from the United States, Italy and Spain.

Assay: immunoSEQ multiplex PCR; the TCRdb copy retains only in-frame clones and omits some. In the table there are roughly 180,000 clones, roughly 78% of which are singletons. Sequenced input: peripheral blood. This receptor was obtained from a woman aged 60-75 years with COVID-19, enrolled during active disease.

The CDR3 region has the DNA TGTGCCAGCAGCTTGATGGCAGGGGAAAAAGAAAAACTGTTTTTT. As protein: CASSLMAGEKEKLFF. This chain connects TRBV5-5 to TRBJ1-4; a weak D match, TRBD1 (6 bases). This CDR3 has 15 amino acids. V was clipped by 1 base and J by 8 bases, with 15 bases between them. Germline assignment: CDR1 SGHKS and CDR2 YYEKEE (reference sequence).